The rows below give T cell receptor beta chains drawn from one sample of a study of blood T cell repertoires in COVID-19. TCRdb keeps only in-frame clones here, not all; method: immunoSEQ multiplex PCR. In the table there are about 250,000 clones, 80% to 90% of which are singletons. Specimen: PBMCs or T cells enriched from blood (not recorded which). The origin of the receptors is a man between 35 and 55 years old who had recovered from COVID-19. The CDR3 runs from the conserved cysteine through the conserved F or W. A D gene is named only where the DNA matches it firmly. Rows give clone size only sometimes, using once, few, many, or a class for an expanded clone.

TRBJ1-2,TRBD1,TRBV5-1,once,CASSSDRGSYTF,TGCGCCAGCAGCTCCGACAGGGGCAGCTACACCTTC
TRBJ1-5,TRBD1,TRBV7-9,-,CASRRGQGGNQPQHF,TGTGCCAGCAGACGAGGACAGGGCGGCAATCAGCCCCAGCATTTT
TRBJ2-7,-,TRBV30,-,CAWTVPTQDYEQYF,TGTGCCTGGACCGTCCCAACACAGGACTACGAGCAGTACTTC
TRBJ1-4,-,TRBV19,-,CASSLGQNNEKLFF,TGTGCCAGTAGTTTAGGACAGAATAATGAAAAACTGTTTTTT
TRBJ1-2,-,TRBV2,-,CASSADSAYGYTF,TGTGCCAGCAGTGCGGACTCCGCCTACGGCTACACCTTC
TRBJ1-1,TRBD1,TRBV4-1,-,CASSPGTGPRAEAFF,TGCGCCAGCAGTCCCGGGACAGGGCCTAGGGCTGAAGCTTTCTTT
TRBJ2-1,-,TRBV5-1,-,CASSPRAPNEQFF,TGCGCCAGCAGCCCCAGGGCGCCGAACGAGCAGTTCTTC
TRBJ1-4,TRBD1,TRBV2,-,CASRKGTGINEKLFF,TGTGCCAGCAGAAAGGGGACAGGGATTAATGAAAAACTGTTTTTT
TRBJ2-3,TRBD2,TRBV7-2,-,CASSLKAGVTDTQYF,TGTGCCAGCAGCTTAAAAGCGGGAGTCACAGATACGCAGTATTTT
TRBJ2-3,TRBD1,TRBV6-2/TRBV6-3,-,CASSWRGTGSDTQYF,TGTGCCAGCAGTTGGCGCGGGACAGGGTCAGATACGCAGTATTTT
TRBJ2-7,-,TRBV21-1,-,CASSKVVAGAREQYF,TGTGCCAGCAGCAAAGTAGTAGCGGGAGCGCGCGAGCAGTACTTC
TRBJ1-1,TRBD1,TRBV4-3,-,CASSQELSQGVDYGTEAFF,TGCGCCAGCAGCCAAGAACTCTCCCAGGGGGTAGATTATGGAACTGAAGCTTTCTTT
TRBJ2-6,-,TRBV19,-,CASSLTQGWANVLTF,TGTGCCAGTAGTCTTACCCAGGGTTGGGCCAACGTCCTGACTTTC
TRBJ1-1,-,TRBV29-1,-,CSVVLGGNTEAFF,TGCAGCGTCGTTCTCGGGGGGAACACTGAAGCTTTCTTT
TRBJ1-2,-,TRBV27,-,CASSLSSRGGYTF,TGTGCCAGCAGTTTATCGTCCAGGGGTGGCTACACCTTC
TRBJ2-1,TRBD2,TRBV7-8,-,CASSLGVAGLHGTYNEQFF,TGTGCCAGCAGCTTAGGGGTAGCGGGCCTGCATGGGACCTACAATGAGCAGTTCTTC
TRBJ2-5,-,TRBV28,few,CASTGTGGTSGIYGTQYF,TGTGCCAGCACCGGGACAGGGGGTACTAGCGGGATATACGGGACCCAGTACTTC
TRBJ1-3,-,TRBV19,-,CASMPTASGNTIYF,TGTGCCAGCATGCCGACAGCCTCTGGAAACACCATATATTTT
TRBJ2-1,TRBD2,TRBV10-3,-,CAISEPSGSGREQFF,TGTGCCATCAGTGAGCCTAGCGGGAGCGGCCGAGAGCAGTTCTTC
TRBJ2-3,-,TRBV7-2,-,CASSLGRDTQYF,TGTGCCAGCAGCTTAGGCCGGGATACGCAGTATTTT
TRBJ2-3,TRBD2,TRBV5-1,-,CASSLVLAGGSTDTQYF,TGCGCCAGCAGCTTGGTACTAGCGGGAGGGAGCACAGATACGCAGTATTTT
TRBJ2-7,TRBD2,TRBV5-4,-,CASTTSGSYEQYF,TGTGCCAGCACTACTAGCGGGTCCTACGAGCAGTACTTC
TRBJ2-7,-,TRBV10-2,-,CASSEVPDIEQYF,TGCGCCAGCAGTGAGGTACCGGACATCGAGCAGTACTTC
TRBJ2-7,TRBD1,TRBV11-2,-,CASSPARDSYEQYF,TGTGCCAGCAGTCCGGCCCGGGACAGCTACGAGCAGTACTTC
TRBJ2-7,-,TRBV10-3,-,CAISVTGVRGYEQYF,TGTGCCATCAGTGTGACGGGAGTACGTGGCTACGAGCAGTACTTC
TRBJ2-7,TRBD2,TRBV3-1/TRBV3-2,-,CASSLAGGVSQEQYF,TGTGCCAGCAGCCTGGCGGGAGGTGTATCGCAGGAGCAGTACTTC
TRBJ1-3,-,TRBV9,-,CASSARGDSGNTIYF,TGTGCCAGCAGCGCTCGGGGTGACTCTGGAAACACCATATATTTT
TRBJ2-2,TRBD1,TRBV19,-,CASSTGGGGRTGELFF,TGTGCCAGTAGCACAGGGGGAGGAGGGCGCACCGGGGAGCTGTTTTTT
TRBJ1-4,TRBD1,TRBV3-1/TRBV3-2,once,CASSRRPGQAATNEKLFF,TGTGCCAGCAGCCGACGACCTGGACAGGCTGCAACTAATGAAAAACTGTTTTTT
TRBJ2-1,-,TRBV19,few,CASSIDAEGYNEQFF,TGTGCCAGTAGTATTGACGCGGAAGGCTACAATGAGCAGTTCTTC
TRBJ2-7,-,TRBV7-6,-,CASSRLQGESYEQYF,TGTGCCAGCAGCCGACTACAGGGAGAGTCGTACGAGCAGTACTTC
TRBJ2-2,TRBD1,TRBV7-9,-,CASSSPTGGDGELFF,TGTGCCAGCAGCTCCCCGACAGGGGGCGACGGGGAGCTGTTTTTT
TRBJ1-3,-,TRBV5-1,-,CASSVQSGSGNTIYF,TGCGCCAGCAGCGTCCAATCCGGGTCTGGAAACACCATATATTTT
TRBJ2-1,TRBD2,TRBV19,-,CASRAGLVEFF,TGTGCCAGTAGGGCGGGACTAGTAGAGTTCTTC
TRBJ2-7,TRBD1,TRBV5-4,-,CASSSMDRGVYF,TGTGCCAGCAGCTCGATGGACAGGGGAGTCTACTTC
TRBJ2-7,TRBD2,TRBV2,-,CASSGASGRYEQYF,TGTGCCAGCAGTGGGGCTAGCGGGAGATACGAGCAGTACTTC
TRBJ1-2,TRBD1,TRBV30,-,CAWSVPGQGIYGYTF,TGTGCCTGGAGTGTTCCGGGACAGGGTATCTATGGCTACACCTTC
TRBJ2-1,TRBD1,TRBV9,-,CASSKGTDEQFF,TGTGCCAGCAGCAAAGGGACAGATGAGCAGTTCTTC
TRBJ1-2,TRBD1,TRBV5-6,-,CASSFQGAKGYTF,TGTGCCAGCAGCTTTCAGGGGGCAAAAGGCTACACCTTC
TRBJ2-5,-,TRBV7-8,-,CASSLLRLEARETQYF,TGTGCCAGCAGCTTACTTCGGCTAGAAGCAAGGGAGACCCAGTACTTC
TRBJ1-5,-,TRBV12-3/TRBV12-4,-,CASSFGWAQPQHF,TGTGCCAGCAGTTTTGGGTGGGCTCAGCCCCAGCATTTT
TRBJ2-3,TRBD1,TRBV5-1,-,CASSFRETGGSDTQYF,TGCGCCAGCAGCTTCAGGGAGACAGGGGGTTCAGATACGCAGTATTTT